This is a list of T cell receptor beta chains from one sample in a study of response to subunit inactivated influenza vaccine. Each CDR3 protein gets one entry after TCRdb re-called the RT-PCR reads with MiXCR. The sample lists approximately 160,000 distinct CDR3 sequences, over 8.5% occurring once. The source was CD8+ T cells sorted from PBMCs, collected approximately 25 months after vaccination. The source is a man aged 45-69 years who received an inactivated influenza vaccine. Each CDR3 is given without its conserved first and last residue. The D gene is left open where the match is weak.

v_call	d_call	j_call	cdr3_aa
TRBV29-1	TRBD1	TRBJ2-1	SVDGTGLSSYNEQF
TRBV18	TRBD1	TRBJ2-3	ASSPSDRVDTQY
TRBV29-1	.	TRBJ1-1	SVGAMDTEAF
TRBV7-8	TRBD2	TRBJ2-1	ASSPNSGRVNEQF
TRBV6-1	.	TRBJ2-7	ASTGQLKTVYEQY
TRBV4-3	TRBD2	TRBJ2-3	ASSQMGTISTDTQY
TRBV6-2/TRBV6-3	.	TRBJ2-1	ASILGGLGRINEQF
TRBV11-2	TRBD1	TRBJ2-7	ASSWTGVSYEQY
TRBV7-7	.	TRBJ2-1	ASSLEAGLGYNEQF
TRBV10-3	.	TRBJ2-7	AISESGGVSYEQY
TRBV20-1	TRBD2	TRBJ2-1	SARVVGGLTYNEQF
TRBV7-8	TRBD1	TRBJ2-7	ASSLSTGWN
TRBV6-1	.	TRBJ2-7	ASSAYGYEQY
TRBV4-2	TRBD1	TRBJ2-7	ASSQPGTGDYEQY
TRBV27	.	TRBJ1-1	ASSLSRGTEAF
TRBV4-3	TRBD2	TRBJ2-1	ASSQGVYGTSRYNEQF
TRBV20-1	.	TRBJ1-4	SASTTTAATNEKLF
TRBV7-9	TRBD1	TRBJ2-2	ASSLGTGQTGELF
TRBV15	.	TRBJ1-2	ATSQGTNYGYT
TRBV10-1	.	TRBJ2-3	ASSEGRRDTQY
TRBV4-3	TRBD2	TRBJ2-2	ASSDGLAVDGELF
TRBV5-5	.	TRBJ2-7	ASSKRGGAGYEQY
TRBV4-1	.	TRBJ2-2	ASSLRTDPNTGELF